The clone carrying this TCR beta chain was seen at least ten times. The antigen is not known. The data are from a study of metastatic and nonmetastatic thyroid tumors. Study observations and caveats: Patients with malignant thyroid tumors reportedly had significantly higher TCR beta diversity than those with benign nodules, in blood and tumor.

Thyroid surgery had not been preceded by any treatment in any patient. Original processing methods: A papillary thyroid cancer distant-metastasis classifier was built from CDR3 differences across clinicopathological groups. MiXCR was used by TCRdb to re-call the PCR reads. The V and J calls reflect TCRdb's pipeline rather than the authors' work. The data show around 12,000 clones, with 9.5% to 13% seen just once and approximately 32% held by the top ten. The trim removed 5 bases at V and 5 bases at J, leaving 5 bases unmatched. Germline V lookup: CDR1 DFQATT, CDR2 SNEGSKA (reference sequence). The CDR3 runs to 14 residues.

Material: blood. The receptor was isolated from a female donor with papillary thyroid cancer or a benign thyroid nodule (not recorded which). Some clones in this sample may be carry-over from other donors' samples. This chain connects TRBV20-1 to TRBJ2-5, with TRBD2 identical over 13 bases. This chain's CDR3 is CSAQTSGGLETQYF. CDR3 DNA sequence: TGCAGTGCTCAGACTAGCGGGGGGTTGGAGACCCAGTACTTC.